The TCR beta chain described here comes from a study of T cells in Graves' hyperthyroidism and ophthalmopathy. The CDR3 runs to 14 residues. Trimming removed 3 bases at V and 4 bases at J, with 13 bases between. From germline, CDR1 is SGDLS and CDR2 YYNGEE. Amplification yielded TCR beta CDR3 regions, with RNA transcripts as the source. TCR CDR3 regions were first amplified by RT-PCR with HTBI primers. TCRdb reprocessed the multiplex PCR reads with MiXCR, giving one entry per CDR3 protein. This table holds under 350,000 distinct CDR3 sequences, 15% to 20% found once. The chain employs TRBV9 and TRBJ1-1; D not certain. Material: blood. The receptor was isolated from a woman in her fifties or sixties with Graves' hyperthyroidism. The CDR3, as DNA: TGTGCCAGCAGCGGGAACGCTGGGAGCACTGAAGCTTTCTTT. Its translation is CASSGNAGSTEAFF.